This note documents a single T cell receptor (beta chain) sequence. Its cognate antigen has yet to be identified. Per-base qualities were not stored, and no clone one base away is much larger. This entry comes from a study of T-cell reconstitution after alpha-beta-depleted transplantation in children (dated by TCRdb to 2016 to 2017). Looking at the study overall: The study quantitatively tracked T-cell immune reconstitution after TCRalphabeta/CD19-depleted allogeneic hematopoietic cell transplantation in children using TCR repertoire profiling.

At the junction V is shortened by 2 bases and J by 2 bases, with 11 bases in between. According to the germline V gene, CDR1 reads SGHRS and CDR2 reads YFSETQ. Reading from cysteine to phenylalanine, the CDR3 counts 15 amino acids. Of all the DNA, just the CDR3 is kept, 45 bases in frame from base 1. The receptor library was made with PCR. Sequencing was performed on an Illumina HiSeq 2500. To normalize quantification of the TCRbeta repertoire, the TCR libraries were built with molecular barcoding that relied on unique molecular identifiers. The raw public reads went through TCRdb reprocessing: fastp at Q25, MiXCR clone calling, in-frame beta chains kept. Each CDR3 protein gets just one entry, which takes the most common genes and DNA from the rows behind it. Across this sample there are roughly 500,000 distinct CDR3 sequences, with about 18% seen only once. The top ten clonotypes cover around 3.3% of the sample.

The V and J genes are TRBV5-1 and TRBJ2-1; a confident D gene designation cannot be given. The material was PBMCs from the stem cell graft donor, obtained from the stem cell graft. The clonotype was recovered from a human donor who donated a stem cell graft to a child with acute lymphoblastic leukemia. The bases are TGCGCCAGCAGCTTAGTGGCGGCGGCCTACAATGAGCAGTTCTTC. Its product reads: CASSLVAAAYNEQFF.